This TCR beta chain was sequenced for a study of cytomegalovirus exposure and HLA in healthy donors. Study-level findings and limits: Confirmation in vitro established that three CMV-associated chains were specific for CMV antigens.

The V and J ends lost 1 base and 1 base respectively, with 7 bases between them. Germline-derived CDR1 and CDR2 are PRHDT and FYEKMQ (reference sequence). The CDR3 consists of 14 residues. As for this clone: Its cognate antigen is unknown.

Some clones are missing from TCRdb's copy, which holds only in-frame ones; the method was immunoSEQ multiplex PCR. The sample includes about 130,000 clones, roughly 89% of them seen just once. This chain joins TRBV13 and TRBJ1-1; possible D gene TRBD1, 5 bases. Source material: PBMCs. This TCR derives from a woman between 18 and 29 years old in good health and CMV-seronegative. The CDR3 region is CASSLVGQNTEAFF. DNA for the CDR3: TGTGCCAGCAGCTTAGTGGGGCAGAACACTGAAGCTTTCTTT. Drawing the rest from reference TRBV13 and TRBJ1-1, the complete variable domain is AAGVIQSPRHLIKEKRETATLKCYPIPRHDTVYWYQQGPGQDPQFLISFYEKMQSDKGSIPDRFSAQQFSDYHSELNMSSLELGDSALYFCASSLVGQNTEAFFGQGTRLTVV.